This is a list of T cell receptor beta chains from one sample in a study of shared clonotypes between healthy human individuals. Method: immunoSEQ multiplex PCR; TCRdb's copy keeps in-frame clones and lacks some. This sample has around 2.5 million clones, with roughly 93% found just once. The sample taken for sequencing was naive CD4+ T cells from PBMCs. The receptors were sampled from a young man in good health. Some clones in this sample may be carry-over from other donors' samples. Each CDR3 is given with its conserved first and last residue. D genes are given only for firm matches. Clone size is not always given. Where it is, it says once, few, many or a class for expanded clones.

d_call j_call v_call clone_size cdr3_nt cdr3_aa
NA TRBJ1-4 TRBV15 NA TGTGCCACCAGCAGACCCGGACAACGCCTAGGGGAAAAACTGTTTTTT CATSRPGQRLGEKLFF
NA TRBJ1-5 TRBV2 NA TGTGCCAGCAGGTACGGGACATCTAGCAATCAGCCCCAGCATTTT CASRYGTSSNQPQHF
NA TRBJ2-7 TRBV7-2 once TGTGCCAGCAGCTTAGCGTGGCAGGGGAGCGAGCAGTACTTC CASSLAWQGSEQYF
TRBD1 TRBJ2-1 TRBV15 NA TGTGCCACCAGCAGAGAACGACAGGGTGGCTACAATGAGCAGTTCTTC CATSRERQGGYNEQFF
TRBD2 TRBJ2-3 TRBV5-1 NA TGCGCCAGCAGCCGACTAGCGGGAGGAGGTGATACGCAGTATTTT CASSRLAGGGDTQYF
NA TRBJ2-1 TRBV11-2 NA TGTGCCAGCAGCCCAAGACTGTCCAGCGAACGATTCAATGAGCAGTTCTTC CASSPRLSSERFNEQFF
NA TRBJ1-5 TRBV7-8 few TGTGCCAGCAGCTTCTTATCAGGGCCCCAGCATTTT CASSFLSGPQHF
NA TRBJ2-7 TRBV28 once TGTGCCAGCAGCCCCAGTGGGGGGTCCGAGCAGTACTTC CASSPSGGSEQYF
NA TRBJ1-5 TRBV30 NA TGTGCCTGGAGTGAGGGGTCGGGGGCGTACAATCAGCCCCAGCATTTT CAWSEGSGAYNQPQHF
NA TRBJ2-5 TRBV27 NA TGTGCCAGCAGTCCTAACCCAGAGACCCAGTACTTC CASSPNPETQYF
NA TRBJ2-7 TRBV11-2 NA TGTGCCAGCAGTTACCCCAGGGCGTCCGGAACCTACGAGCAGTACTTC CASSYPRASGTYEQYF
TRBD1 TRBJ1-5 TRBV6-1 NA TGTGCCAGCAGTGACCCCGGGACAGGGACTCAGCCCCAGCATTTT CASSDPGTGTQPQHF
NA TRBJ1-1 TRBV15 NA TGTGCCACCAGCAGAGCTCATTGGGGTCGGATGAACACTGAAGCTTTCTTT CATSRAHWGRMNTEAFF
TRBD2 TRBJ2-3 TRBV5-1 once TGCGCCAGCAGCGTCGGAGCGGGGACAGATACGCAGTATTTT CASSVGAGTDTQYF
NA TRBJ2-1 TRBV5-6 NA TGTGCCAGCCGACGGAACATGGAGTCCTACAATGAGCAGTTCTTC CASRRNMESYNEQFF
NA TRBJ1-2 TRBV9 NA TGTGCCAGCAGCGTAGCTGCCGGGACCGCCTTGGGGGGCTACACCTTC CASSVAAGTALGGYTF
NA TRBJ1-2 TRBV18 NA TGTGCCAGCTCACCAGGCGGGGCCTATGGCTACACCTTC CASSPGGAYGYTF
NA TRBJ2-7 TRBV9 NA TGTGCCAGCAGCTCCCGGCCCAGGGGTCCGGACGAGCAGTACTTC CASSSRPRGPDEQYF
NA TRBJ1-2 TRBV5-1 NA TGCGCCAGCAGCTTGGGTGGGACGGACTATGGCTACACCTTC CASSLGGTDYGYTF
NA TRBJ1-2 TRBV6-5 NA TGTGCCAGCAGTTACTCCTTCGGGGAGCTCTATGGCTACACCTTC CASSYSFGELYGYTF
NA TRBJ1-4 TRBV6-1 NA TGTGCCAGCAGGTCCCTGCAGAATGAAAAACTGTTTTTT CASRSLQNEKLFF
NA TRBJ2-5 TRBV5-1 NA TGCGCCAGCAGCGGAACGGAGACCCAGTACTTC CASSGTETQYF
TRBD2 TRBJ2-5 TRBV6-6 NA TGTGCCAGCAGAGATGGCGGGAGTCGGGAGACCCAGTACTTC CASRDGGSRETQYF
NA TRBJ1-2 TRBV27 NA TGTGCCAGCAGTCGAGTGGGGTTCGGCTACACCTTC CASSRVGFGYTF
NA TRBJ2-4 TRBV28 NA TGTGCCAGCAGCGACCCATCACAGGGTAATGACATTCAGTACTTC CASSDPSQGNDIQYF
NA TRBJ2-7 TRBV27 NA TGTGCCAGCAGTTTTAGGACGGGTTCCTACGAGCAGTACTTC CASSFRTGSYEQYF
NA TRBJ2-5 TRBV5-1 NA TGCGCCAGCAGCCCCTACACCGCCCGAGAGACCCAGTACTTC CASSPYTARETQYF
TRBD1 TRBJ2-1 TRBV9 NA TGTGCCAGCAGCGTAGGACAGGGGTACAATGAGCAGTTCTTC CASSVGQGYNEQFF
NA TRBJ2-7 TRBV15 NA TGTGCCACCAGCAGAGATTCCGTCGGTAACGAGCAGTACTTC CATSRDSVGNEQYF
TRBD2 TRBJ2-5 TRBV11-2 once TGTGCCAGCAGCTTCTACCGCCGACTAGCGGGAGTGGTCACCCAGTACTTC CASSFYRRLAGVVTQYF
NA TRBJ1-5 TRBV6-6 NA TGTGCCAGCAGACTCTATGGCCTTAGCAATCAGCCCCAGCATTTT CASRLYGLSNQPQHF
NA TRBJ2-1 TRBV7-2 NA TGTGCCAGCAGCTTAGAGGGGGAGCAGTTCTTC CASSLEGEQFF
NA TRBJ2-4 TRBV30 NA TGTGCCTGGAGTGAACAGTTAGCCAAAAACATTCAGTACTTC CAWSEQLAKNIQYF
NA TRBJ2-3 TRBV5-1 NA TGCGCCAGCAGCTTGGGAGGTACTAGCACAGATACGCAGTATTTT CASSLGGTSTDTQYF
NA TRBJ2-2 TRBV10-1 once TGCGCCAGCAGTGAATTTTTAGACAGGAGAGGAAACTCCGGGGAGCTGTTTTTT CASSEFLDRRGNSGELFF
NA TRBJ2-3 TRBV11-2 NA TGTGCCAGCAGCTCCCTCCGAGGGGACCGCACAGATACGCAGTATTTT CASSSLRGDRTDTQYF
NA TRBJ2-2 TRBV5-1 NA TGCGCCAGCAGCTTCGACAGAAACACCGGGGAGCTGTTTTTT CASSFDRNTGELFF
NA TRBJ2-7 TRBV5-1 NA TGCGCCAGCAGCCTGGGGAGTCCGTCCTACGAGCAGTACTTC CASSLGSPSYEQYF
NA TRBJ2-5 TRBV28 few TGTGCCAGTTGGGGGGCGGAGACCCAGTACTTC CASWGAETQYF
NA TRBJ1-5 TRBV5-1 NA TGCGCCAGCAGCCCCGGGACGGCATACAATCAGCCCCAGCATTTT CASSPGTAYNQPQHF
TRBD1 TRBJ1-3 TRBV30 once TGTGCCTGGAGGAAGACAGGGGCTGGAAACACCATATATTTT CAWRKTGAGNTIYF
TRBD1 TRBJ1-2 TRBV7-2 NA TGTGCCAGCAGCTTAGTGGCCGGCGGGACAGCCAACTATGGCTACACCTTC CASSLVAGGTANYGYTF